This T cell receptor (beta chain) derives from a study of blood T cell repertoires in COVID-19. Study-level information: Samples taken during acute and convalescent COVID-19 were collected in the United States, Italy and Spain. T cells, B-cell-depleted T cells, or PBMCs supplied cDNA or gDNA.

With V trimmed by 4 bases and J by 4 bases, 7 bases remained unmatched. From germline, CDR1 is SGDLS and CDR2 YYNGEE. This CDR3 comprises 15 residues. Assay used: immunoSEQ multiplex PCR; TCRdb lists only in-frame clones, some missing. The sample holds fewer than 250,000 clones, around four fifths seen once. This clone was counted a single time. Sequencing was carried out using peripheral blood. This receptor was identified in a man aged 50-59 years with active or convalescent COVID-19. The rearrangement joins TRBV9 to TRBJ2-1, with TRBD1 matching 8 bases. CDR3 nucleotides: TGTGCCAGCAGCACGACAGGGGCCCAGTACAATGAGCAGTTCTTC. Translating gives CASSTTGAQYNEQFF. Full variable domain (remainder filled in from reference TRBV9 and TRBJ2-1): DSGVTQTPKHLITATGQRVTLRCSPRSGDLSVYWYQQSLDQGLQFLIQYYNGEERAKGNILERFSAQQFPDLHSELNLSSLELGDSALYFCASSTTGAQYNEQFFGPGTRLTVL.